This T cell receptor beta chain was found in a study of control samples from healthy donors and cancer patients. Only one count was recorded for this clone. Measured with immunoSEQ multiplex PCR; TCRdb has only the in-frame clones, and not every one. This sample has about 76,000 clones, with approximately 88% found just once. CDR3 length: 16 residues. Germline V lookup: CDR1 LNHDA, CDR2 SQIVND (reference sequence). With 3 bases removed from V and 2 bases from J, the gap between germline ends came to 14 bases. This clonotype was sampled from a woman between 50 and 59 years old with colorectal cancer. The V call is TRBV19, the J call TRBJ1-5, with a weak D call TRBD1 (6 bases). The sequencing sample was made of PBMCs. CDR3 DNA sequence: TGTGCCAGTAGTATTTCGGGGGGCCTCGGCAATCAGCCCCAGCATTTT. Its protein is CASSISGGLGNQPQHF. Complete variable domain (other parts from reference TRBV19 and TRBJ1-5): DGGITQSPKYLFRKEGQNVTLSCEQNLNHDAMYWYRQDPGQGLRLIYYSQIVNDFQKGDIAEGYSVSREKKESFPLTVTSAQKNPTAFYLCASSISGGLGNQPQHFGDGTRLSIL.